This T cell receptor (beta chain) was sequenced during a study of shared clonotypes between healthy human individuals. In the study overall: CD4 naive and CD4 memory each took three plates per donor, while CD8 naive took two and CD8 memory one.

Sequenced by immunoSEQ multiplex PCR; TCRdb stores in-frame clones only, minus some. The sample gives around 940,000 clones, over 75% of which show up once; about 1.5% is in the top ten. The CDR3 covers 16 residues. Trimming stripped 0 bases from V and 1 base from J, with 11 bases between. CDR1 is SGHDT, CDR2 YYEEEE, per germline. The sample consisted of memory CD4+ T cells sorted from blood. Subset of the sample: CD45RA-negative fraction. The origin of this receptor is a man between 18 and 35 years old in good health. J is TRBJ1-5 and V is TRBV5-6; D remains ambiguous. CDR3 sequence (DNA): TGTGCCAGCAGCTTGGGAGGTTTCTTGAGCAATCAGCCCCAGCATTTT. Its protein is CASSLGGFLSNQPQHF.